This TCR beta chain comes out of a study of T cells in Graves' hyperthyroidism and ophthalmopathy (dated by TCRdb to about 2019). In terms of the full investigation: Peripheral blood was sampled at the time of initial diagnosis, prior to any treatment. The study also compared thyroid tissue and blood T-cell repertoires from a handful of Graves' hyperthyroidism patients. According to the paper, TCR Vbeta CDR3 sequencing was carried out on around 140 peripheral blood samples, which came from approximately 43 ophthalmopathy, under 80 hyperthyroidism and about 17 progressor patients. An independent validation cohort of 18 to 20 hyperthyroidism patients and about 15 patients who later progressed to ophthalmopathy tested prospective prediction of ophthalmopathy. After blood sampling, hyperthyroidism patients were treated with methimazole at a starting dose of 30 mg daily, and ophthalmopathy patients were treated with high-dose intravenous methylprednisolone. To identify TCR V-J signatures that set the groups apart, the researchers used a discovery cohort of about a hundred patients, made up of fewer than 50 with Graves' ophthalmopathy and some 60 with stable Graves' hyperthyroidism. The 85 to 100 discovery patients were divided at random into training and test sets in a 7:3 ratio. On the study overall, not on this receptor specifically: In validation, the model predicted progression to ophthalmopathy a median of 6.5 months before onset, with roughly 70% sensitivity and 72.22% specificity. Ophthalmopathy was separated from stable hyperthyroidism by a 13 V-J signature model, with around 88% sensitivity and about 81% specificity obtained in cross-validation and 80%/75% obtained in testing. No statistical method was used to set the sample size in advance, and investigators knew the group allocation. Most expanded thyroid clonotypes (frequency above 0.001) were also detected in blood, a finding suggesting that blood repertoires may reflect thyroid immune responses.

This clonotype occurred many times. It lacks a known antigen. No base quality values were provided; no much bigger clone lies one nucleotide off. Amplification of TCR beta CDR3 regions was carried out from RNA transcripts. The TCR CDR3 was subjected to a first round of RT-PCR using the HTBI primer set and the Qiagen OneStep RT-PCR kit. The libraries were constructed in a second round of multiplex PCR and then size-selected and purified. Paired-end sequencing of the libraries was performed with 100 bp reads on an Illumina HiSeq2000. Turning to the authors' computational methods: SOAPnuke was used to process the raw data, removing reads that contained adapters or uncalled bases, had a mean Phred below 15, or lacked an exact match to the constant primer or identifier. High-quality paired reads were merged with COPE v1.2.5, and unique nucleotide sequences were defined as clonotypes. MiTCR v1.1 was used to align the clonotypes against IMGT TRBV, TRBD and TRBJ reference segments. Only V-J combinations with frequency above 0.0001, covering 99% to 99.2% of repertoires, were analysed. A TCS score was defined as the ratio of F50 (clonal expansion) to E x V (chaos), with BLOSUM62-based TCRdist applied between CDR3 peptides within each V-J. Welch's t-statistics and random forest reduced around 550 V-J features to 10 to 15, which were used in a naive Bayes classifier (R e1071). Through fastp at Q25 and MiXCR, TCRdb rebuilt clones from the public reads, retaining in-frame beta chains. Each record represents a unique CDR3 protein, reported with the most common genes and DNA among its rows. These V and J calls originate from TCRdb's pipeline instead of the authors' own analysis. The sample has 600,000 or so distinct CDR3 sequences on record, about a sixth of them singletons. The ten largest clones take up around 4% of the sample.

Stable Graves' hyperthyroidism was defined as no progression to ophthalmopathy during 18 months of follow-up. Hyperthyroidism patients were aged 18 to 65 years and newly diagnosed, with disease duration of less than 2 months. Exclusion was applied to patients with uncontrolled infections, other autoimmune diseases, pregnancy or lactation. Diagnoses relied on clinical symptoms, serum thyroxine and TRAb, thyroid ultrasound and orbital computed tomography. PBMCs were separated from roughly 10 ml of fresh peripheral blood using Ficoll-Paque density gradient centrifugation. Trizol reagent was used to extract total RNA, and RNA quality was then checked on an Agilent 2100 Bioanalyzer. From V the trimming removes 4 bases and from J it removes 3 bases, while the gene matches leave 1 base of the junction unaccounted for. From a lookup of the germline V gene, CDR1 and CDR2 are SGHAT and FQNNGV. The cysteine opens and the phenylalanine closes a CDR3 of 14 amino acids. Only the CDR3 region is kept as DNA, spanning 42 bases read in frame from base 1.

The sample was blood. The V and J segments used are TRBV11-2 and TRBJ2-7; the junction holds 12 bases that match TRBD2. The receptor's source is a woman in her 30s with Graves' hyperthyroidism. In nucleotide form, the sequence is TGTGCCAGCAGCTCACTAGCGGGAGGCTACGAGCAGTACTTC. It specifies CASSSLAGGYEQYF.